This TCR beta chain is from a study of OX40 agonist ivuxolimab in advanced cancers. Whole-study results and caveats: CD8+ T cells (on average) carried more expanded clones than CD4+ T cells. Clonal expansion by week 6 occurred in CD4+ and CD8+ blood T cells (at 0.1 to 3.0 mg/kg).

Details on this clone: No antigen is known for it.

Data came from immunoSEQ multiplex PCR; TCRdb stores just in-frame clones and leaves some out. The sample has some 25,000 clones; around 81% are singletons. The CDR3 is 16 amino acids. Germline V CDR1 and CDR2: MGHRA, YSYEKL. J lost 4 bases, V lost 1 base, and 6 bases had no gene match. This clonotype was sampled from an adult with an advanced solid tumor such as melanoma, head and neck, liver or kidney cancer. The chain combines TRBV4-1 with TRBJ1-2; 10 bases line up with TRBD1. Sequencing was performed on CD4+ or CD8+ T cells sorted from blood, taken in a trial of the OX40 agonist ivuxolimab. The CDR3 sequence: CASSQGTGGVGYGYTF. The CDR3 coding sequence is TGCGCCAGCAGCCAAGGGACAGGGGGTGTCGGCTATGGCTACACCTTC.